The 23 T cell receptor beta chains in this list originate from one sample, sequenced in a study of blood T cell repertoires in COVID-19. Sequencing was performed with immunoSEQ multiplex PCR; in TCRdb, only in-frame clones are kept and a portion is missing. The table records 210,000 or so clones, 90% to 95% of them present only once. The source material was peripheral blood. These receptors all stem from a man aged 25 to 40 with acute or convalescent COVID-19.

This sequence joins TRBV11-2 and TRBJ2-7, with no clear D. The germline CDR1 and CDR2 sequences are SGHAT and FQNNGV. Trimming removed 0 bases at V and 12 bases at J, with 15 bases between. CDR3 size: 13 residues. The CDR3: CASSLDPAAGRYF. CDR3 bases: TGTGCCAGCAGCTTAGATCCGGCTGCAGGTCGGTACTTC.

The CDR3 DNA reads as TGTGCCAGTCAGGGGAGGGCGGCAACTAATGAAAAACTGTTTTTT. Its protein is CASQGRAATNEKLFF. The chain carries TRBV19 and TRBJ1-4; TRBD1 might be the D (6 bases). Trimming removed 8 bases from V and 0 bases from J, with 13 bases in between. The germline gives CDR1 LNHDA, CDR2 SQIVND (reference sequence). The CDR3 has 15 residues.

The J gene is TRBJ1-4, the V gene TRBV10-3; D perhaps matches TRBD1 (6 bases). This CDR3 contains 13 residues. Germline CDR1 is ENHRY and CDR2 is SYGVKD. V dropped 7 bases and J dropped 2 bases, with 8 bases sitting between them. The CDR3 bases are TGTGCCATCAAGGACAGTACTAATGAAAAACTGTTTTTT. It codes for CAIKDSTNEKLFF.

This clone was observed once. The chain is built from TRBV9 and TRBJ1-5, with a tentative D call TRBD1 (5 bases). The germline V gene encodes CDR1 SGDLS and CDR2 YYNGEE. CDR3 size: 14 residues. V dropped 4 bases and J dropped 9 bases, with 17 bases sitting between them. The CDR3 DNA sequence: TGTGCCAGCAGCCGAGGAGGGGCCCAAGGGCCCCAGCATTTT. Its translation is CASSRGGAQGPQHF. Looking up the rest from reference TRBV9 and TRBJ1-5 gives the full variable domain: DSGVTQTPKHLITATGQRVTLRCSPRSGDLSVYWYQQSLDQGLQFLIQYYNGEERAKGNILERFSAQQFPDLHSELNLSSLELGDSALYFCASSRGGAQGPQHFGDGTRLSIL.

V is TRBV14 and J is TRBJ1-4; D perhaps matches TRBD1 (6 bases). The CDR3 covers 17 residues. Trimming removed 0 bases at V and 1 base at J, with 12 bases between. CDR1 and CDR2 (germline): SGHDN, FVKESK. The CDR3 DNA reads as TGTGCCAGCAGCCAAGATCTCACAGGGATAACTAATGAAAAACTGTTTTTT. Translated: CASSQDLTGITNEKLFF.

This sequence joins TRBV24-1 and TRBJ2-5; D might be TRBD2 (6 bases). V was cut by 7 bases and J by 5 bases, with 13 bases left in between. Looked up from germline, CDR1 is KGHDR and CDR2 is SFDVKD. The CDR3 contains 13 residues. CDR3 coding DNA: TGTGCCACCAGCCCCGGAGGGTGGGAGACCCAGTACTTC. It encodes CATSPGGWETQYF.

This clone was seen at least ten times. CDR3 sequence reads: CASSSRLYGYTF. The CDR3 nucleotides read TGTGCCAGCAGCTCACGGTTGTATGGCTACACCTTC. The chain is built from TRBV5-5 and TRBJ1-2; D remains unclear. The CDR3 runs 12 residues. Trimming took 3 bases from V and 5 from J, leaving 8 bases between them. Germline CDR1 reads SGHKS; CDR2 reads YYEKEE (reference sequence).

Here the CDR3 reads CASSQVQGRGTGELFF. The CDR3 DNA follows: TGTGCCAGCAGCCAAGTTCAGGGAAGGGGCACCGGGGAGCTGTTTTTT. The chain has TRBV14 and TRBJ2-2; possible D gene TRBD1, 5 bases. V was shortened by 1 base and J by 4 bases, with 13 bases between the two germline ends. This CDR3 region has 16 residues. Germline V gives CDR1 SGHDN, CDR2 FVKESK.

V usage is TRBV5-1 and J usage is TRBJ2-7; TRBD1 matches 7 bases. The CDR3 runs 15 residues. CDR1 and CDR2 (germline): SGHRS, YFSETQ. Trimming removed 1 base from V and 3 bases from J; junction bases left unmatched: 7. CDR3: CASSLRETGYYEQYF. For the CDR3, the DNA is TGCGCCAGCAGCTTGAGGGAGACAGGGTACTACGAGCAGTACTTC.

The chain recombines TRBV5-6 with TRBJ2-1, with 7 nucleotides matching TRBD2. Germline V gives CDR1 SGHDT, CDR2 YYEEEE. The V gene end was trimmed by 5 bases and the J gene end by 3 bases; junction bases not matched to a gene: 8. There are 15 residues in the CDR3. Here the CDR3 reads CASRWRGSVYNEQFF. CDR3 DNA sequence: TGTGCCAGCAGATGGCGGGGGTCGGTCTACAATGAGCAGTTCTTC.

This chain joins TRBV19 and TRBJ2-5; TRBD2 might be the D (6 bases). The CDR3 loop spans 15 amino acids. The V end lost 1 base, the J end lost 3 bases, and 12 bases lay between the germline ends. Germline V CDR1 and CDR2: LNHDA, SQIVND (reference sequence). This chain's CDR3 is CASSIAGEREETQYF. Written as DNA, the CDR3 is TGTGCCAGTAGTATAGCGGGGGAAAGGGAAGAGACCCAGTACTTC.

The CDR3 DNA is TGTGCCAGCACCTTACAGGGGATAGGCGGCTACACCTTC. It is translated as CASTLQGIGGYTF. V gene TRBV19 combines with J gene TRBJ1-2, with 7 bases that match TRBD1. From germline, CDR1 is LNHDA and CDR2 SQIVND (reference sequence). Trimming at V came to 9 bases and at J to 8 bases, leaving 12 bases not matched to a gene. There are 13 residues in the CDR3.

For the CDR3, the DNA is TGTGCCAGCTCACCACCGCCAGGTACCTACGAGCAGTACTTC. Encoded protein: CASSPPPGTYEQYF. This sequence joins TRBV18 and TRBJ2-7, with no clear D. Per the germline V gene, CDR1 is KGHSH and CDR2 is LQKENI. The CDR3 totals 14 residues. V was shortened by 0 bases and J by 2 bases, with 8 bases between the two germline ends.

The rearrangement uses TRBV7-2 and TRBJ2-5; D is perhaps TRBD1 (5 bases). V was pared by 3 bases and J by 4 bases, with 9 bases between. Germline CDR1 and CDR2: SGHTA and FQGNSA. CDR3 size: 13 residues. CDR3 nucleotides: TGTGCCAGCAGCTTCTATAGGGGAGAGACCCAGTACTTC. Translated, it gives CASSFYRGETQYF.

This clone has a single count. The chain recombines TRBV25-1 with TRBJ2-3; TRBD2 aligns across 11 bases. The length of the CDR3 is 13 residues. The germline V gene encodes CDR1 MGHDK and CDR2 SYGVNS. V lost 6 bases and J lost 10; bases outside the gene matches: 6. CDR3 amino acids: CASRLAGGDAQYF. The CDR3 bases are TGTGCCAGCAGATTAGCGGGAGGGGATGCGCAGTATTTT.

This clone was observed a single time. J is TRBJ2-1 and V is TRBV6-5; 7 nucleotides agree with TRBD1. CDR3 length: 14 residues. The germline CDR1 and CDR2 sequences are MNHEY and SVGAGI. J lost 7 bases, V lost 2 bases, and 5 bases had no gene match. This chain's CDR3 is CASSYLDRRNEQFF. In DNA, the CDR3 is TGTGCCAGCAGTTACCTGGACAGGAGGAATGAGCAGTTCTTC.

The CDR3, as DNA: TGTGCCAGCAGCCCTGGAGGAACTGGAAACACCATATATTTT. Encoded protein: CASSPGGTGNTIYF. V is TRBV28 and J is TRBJ1-3, with D hard to call. This CDR3 region has 14 residues. V gave up 6 bases and J gave up 2 bases, with 11 bases separating them. Germline lookup yields CDR1 MDHEN and CDR2 SYDVKM.

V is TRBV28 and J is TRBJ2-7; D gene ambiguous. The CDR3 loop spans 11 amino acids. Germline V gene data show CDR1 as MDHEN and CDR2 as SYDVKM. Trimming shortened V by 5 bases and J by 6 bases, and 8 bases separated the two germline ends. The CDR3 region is CASSRLFEQYF. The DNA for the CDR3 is TGTGCCAGCAGTCGACTTTTCGAGCAGTACTTC. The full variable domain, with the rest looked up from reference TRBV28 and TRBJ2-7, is DVKVTQSSRYLVKRTGEKVFLECVQDMDHENMFWYRQDPGLGLRLIYFSYDVKMKEKGDIPEGYSVSREKKERFSLILESASTNQTSMYLCASSRLFEQYFGPGTRLTVT.

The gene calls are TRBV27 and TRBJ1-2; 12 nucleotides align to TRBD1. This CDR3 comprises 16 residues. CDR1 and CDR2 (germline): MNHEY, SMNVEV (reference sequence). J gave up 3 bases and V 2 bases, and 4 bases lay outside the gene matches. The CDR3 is CASSLAGTGGHYGYTF. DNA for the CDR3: TGTGCCAGCAGTTTAGCCGGGACAGGGGGCCACTATGGCTACACCTTC.

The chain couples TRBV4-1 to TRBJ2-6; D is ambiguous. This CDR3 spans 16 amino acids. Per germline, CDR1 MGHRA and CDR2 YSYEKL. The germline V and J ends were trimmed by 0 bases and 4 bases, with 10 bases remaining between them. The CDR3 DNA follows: TGCGCCAGCAGCCAAGATGCCGGGTCCGGGGCCAACGTCCTGACTTTC. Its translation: CASSQDAGSGANVLTF.

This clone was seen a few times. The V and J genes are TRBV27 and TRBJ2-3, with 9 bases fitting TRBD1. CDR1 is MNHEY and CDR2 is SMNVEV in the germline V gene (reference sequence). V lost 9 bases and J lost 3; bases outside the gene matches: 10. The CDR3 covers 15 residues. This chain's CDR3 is CASKLTGTGTDTQYF. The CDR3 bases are TGTGCCAGTAAGCTGACCGGGACAGGGACAGATACGCAGTATTTT.

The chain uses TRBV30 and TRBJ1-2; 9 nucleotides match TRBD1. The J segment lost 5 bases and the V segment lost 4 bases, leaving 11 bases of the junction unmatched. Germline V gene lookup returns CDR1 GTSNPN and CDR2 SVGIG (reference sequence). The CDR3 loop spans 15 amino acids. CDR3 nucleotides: TGTGCCTGGACCCCCCGGGACAGGGATGGGTATGGCTACACCTTC. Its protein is CAWTPRDRDGYGYTF.

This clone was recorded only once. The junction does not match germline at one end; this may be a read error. The DNA of the CDR3 is TGTGCCAGTGGGTCCTCCGGGACAGGGTCGTATTTTCTGGACTTC. Protein: CASGSSGTGSYFLDF. The chain links TRBV19 to TRBJ2-7; 9 nucleotides agree with TRBD1. The CDR3 runs 15 residues. From germline, CDR1 is LNHDA and CDR2 SQIVND (reference sequence).